The 19 T cell receptor beta chains in this list originate from one sample, sequenced in a study of breast tumors, draining lymph nodes, adjacent tissues. Axillary draining lymph nodes of breast cancer patients supplied the node samples. TCRdb reanalysed the multiplex PCR reads using MiXCR and keeps one entry per CDR3 protein. Of 90,000 to 120,000 distinct CDR3 sequences detected, approximately 22% appear once; the ten largest clones hold less than 1.5%. The sequenced sample consisted of axillary lymph node tissue. The source is a female donor with breast cancer. Some clones in this sample may be carry-over from other donors' samples.

In this sample, this clonotype turned up many times. The J gene is TRBJ2-7, the V gene TRBV7-9; no firm D call. CDR1 and CDR2 (germline): SEHNR, FQNEAQ (reference sequence). The CDR3 totals 12 residues. Trimming cost V 1 base and J 5 bases, with 6 bases left between them. The CDR3 here is CASSLDSHEQYF. The CDR3 DNA follows: TGTGCCAGCAGCTTAGATTCCCACGAGCAGTACTTC.

V usage is TRBV5-4 and J usage is TRBJ2-7; 11 bases map to TRBD2. Unmatched junction bases numbered 5, after V lost 4 bases and J lost 2 bases. This CDR3 spans 15 amino acids. Per the germline V gene, CDR1 is SGHNT and CDR2 is YYREEE (reference sequence). CDR3 protein: CASSPGLAGPYEQYF. CDR3 coding DNA: TGTGCCAGCAGCCCCGGACTAGCGGGTCCCTACGAGCAGTACTTC.

This clonotype showed up many times. The gene calls are TRBV9 and TRBJ2-4; the match to TRBD2 covers 9 bases. The V gene end was trimmed by 0 bases and the J gene end by 5 bases; junction bases not matched to a gene: 0. This CDR3 region has 14 residues. Germline CDR1 SGDLS, CDR2 YYNGEE. Written as DNA, the CDR3 is TGTGCCAGCAGCGTAGGACTAGCGGAAAACATTCAGTACTTC. Translation: CASSVGLAENIQYF.

Comment on this clonotype: A much larger clone lies a single base off, so this may be a read error. CDR3 nucleotide sequence: TGTGCCAGCGGCTCCATTAGCGGGAGGGCCCTCGCCGGGGAGCTGTTTTTT. Translation gives CASGSISGRALAGELFF. The chain joins TRBV7-3 to TRBJ2-2, with 11 bases lining up with TRBD2. The CDR3 is 17 amino acids. The germline gives CDR1 SGHTA, CDR2 FQGTGA. V dropped 8 bases and J dropped 6; count of bases not matched to a gene: 14.

This clonotype was observed once. Relative to the germline gene, one junction end is altered; a read error may explain this. The chain combines TRBV4-1 with TRBJ1-5, with D maybe TRBD1 (5 bases). Germline V gene lookup returns CDR1 MGHRA and CDR2 YSYEKL. CDR3 length: 15 residues. For the CDR3, the DNA is TGCGCCAGCGGCCAAGATCTGTTTGGGGGACAGCCCCAGCATTTT. Amino acid sequence: CASGQDLFGGQPQHF.

This clonotype was seen repeatedly, ten times or more. The chain carries TRBV6-5 and TRBJ2-7, with 9 bases aligning to TRBD1. After removal of 6 bases from V and 3 bases from J, the junction contained 3 bases not matched to a gene. Germline V gene data show CDR1 as MNHEY and CDR2 as SVGAGI. The CDR3 is 13 amino acids. DNA of the CDR3: TGTGCCAGCAGACAGGGGGCGGGCTACGAGCAGTACTTC. This translates into CASRQGAGYEQYF.

This clonotype was counted at least ten times. The genes are TRBV20-1 and TRBJ1-2, with D possibly being TRBD1 (5 bases). The CDR3 spans 14 residues. Per germline, CDR1 DFQATT and CDR2 SNEGSKA (reference sequence). The germline V and J ends were trimmed by 0 bases and 7 bases, with 15 bases remaining between them. The CDR3, as DNA: TGCAGTGCTAGAGAAACGGGGCTAACTGGTGGCTACACCTTC. This sequence encodes CSARETGLTGGYTF.

This clonotype came up many times. V is TRBV6-5 and J is TRBJ1-5; tentative D call: TRBD1 (5 bases). Germline CDR1 is MNHEY and CDR2 is SVGAGI. Between the trimmed V and J ends, which lost 5 bases and 6 bases, there was a span of 20 bases. The CDR3 is 16 residues long. CDR3 amino acids: CASSATSGRRGQPQHF. The CDR3 DNA reads as TGTGCCAGCAGTGCCACTTCGGGGCGGAGAGGTCAGCCCCAGCATTTT.

The genes are TRBV4-1 and TRBJ2-3; a weak D match, TRBD2 (6 bases). Trimming pared 1 base from V and 2 bases from J, leaving 16 bases between. Germline values: CDR1 MGHRA, CDR2 YSYEKL. This CDR3 comprises 17 residues. CDR3: CASSQAIWRTTTDTQYF. The CDR3, as DNA: TGCGCCAGCAGCCAAGCGATTTGGCGGACTACCACAGATACGCAGTATTTT.

This clonotype showed up just once. The V gene is TRBV6-5, the J gene TRBJ2-6, with D perhaps assigned TRBD1 or TRBD2 (5 bases each). V lost 2 bases to trimming and J lost 0 bases, with 5 bases between them. This CDR3 spans 15 amino acids. CDR1 MNHEY and CDR2 SVGAGI come from the germline V gene. CDR3 in amino acids: CASSYGTSGANVLTF. The CDR3 region has the DNA TGTGCCAGCAGTTACGGGACCTCTGGGGCCAACGTCCTGACTTTC.

This clonotype was observed many times. The chain combines TRBV27 with TRBJ2-7; possibly TRBD1 for D (6 bases). The CDR3 loop spans 15 amino acids. Trimming took 3 bases from V and 2 from J, leaving 14 bases between them. The germline V gene encodes CDR1 MNHEY and CDR2 SMNVEV (reference sequence). The CDR3 DNA sequence: TGTGCCAGCAGTTTGGGCCTGACAGGTACCTACGAGCAGTACTTC. It codes for CASSLGLTGTYEQYF.

J is TRBJ1-1 and V is TRBV12-3 or TRBV12-4; D gene ambiguous. Trimming stripped 5 bases from V and 0 bases from J, with 7 bases between. This CDR3 comprises 13 residues. The chain's CDR3 is CASSNTVNTEAFF. The CDR3 bases are TGTGCCAGCAGTAACACAGTGAACACTGAAGCTTTCTTT.

The genes are TRBV6-6 and TRBJ2-6; 12 bases are a match to TRBD1. V dropped 4 bases and J dropped 2; count of bases not matched to a gene: 6. CDR3 size: 18 residues. CDR1 and CDR2 (germline): MNHNY, SVGAGI (reference sequence). CDR3 bases: TGTGCCAGCAGTTGGGGGACAGGGGGCACGACTGGGGCCAACGTCCTGACTTTC. This gives the protein CASSWGTGGTTGANVLTF.

This clonotype has at least ten counts. The chain combines TRBV20-1 with TRBJ2-7; no definite D call. Deletions cut 3 bases from V and 2 bases from J, with 8 bases between. CDR1 and CDR2 from the germline V gene are DFQATT and SNEGSKA (reference sequence). The CDR3 spans 12 residues. CDR3 in amino acids: CSARVPPYEQYF. CDR3 DNA: TGCAGTGCTAGGGTCCCCCCCTACGAGCAGTACTTC.

This clonotype was recorded at least ten times. V is TRBV12-3 or TRBV12-4 and J is TRBJ2-6, with 7 positions matching TRBD1. V dropped 5 bases and J dropped 2; count of bases not matched to a gene: 15. The CDR3 is 19 amino acids. CDR3 sequence (DNA): TGTGCCAGCAGTCCTACTACGGGACAGCGATCCCCTGGGGCCAACGTCCTGACTTTC. Protein product: CASSPTTGQRSPGANVLTF.

The J gene is TRBJ1-2, the V gene TRBV6-1, with a possible D match to TRBD1 (5 bases). The V and J ends lost 4 bases and 9 bases respectively, with 15 bases between them. The CDR3 runs to 13 residues. CDR1 MNHNS and CDR2 SASEGT come from the germline V gene. CDR3 amino acids: CASSGDMDMSYTF. Written as DNA, the CDR3 is TGTGCCAGCAGTGGAGACATGGACATGAGCTACACCTTC.

This clonotype was recorded many times. V gene TRBV13 combines with J gene TRBJ2-3; 12 bases are shared with TRBD2. The V segment lost 5 bases and the J segment 0 bases; nucleotides outside the gene matches: 3. From germline, CDR1 is PRHDT and CDR2 FYEKMQ (reference sequence). This CDR3 has 16 residues. This CDR3 is CASSPGTSGSTDTQYF. CDR3 nucleotide sequence: TGTGCCAGCAGCCCAGGGACTAGCGGGAGCACAGATACGCAGTATTTT.

The CDR3 loop is CASSLNQGSSEKLFF. CDR3 DNA: TGTGCCAGCAGCCTGAATCAGGGGTCGTCGGAAAAACTGTTTTTT. The chain links TRBV13 to TRBJ1-4; D is possibly TRBD1 (6 bases). The V gene's germline CDR1 is PRHDT and CDR2 FYEKMQ (reference sequence). The CDR3 has 15 residues. V gave up 5 bases and J gave up 8 bases, with 18 bases separating them.

This clonotype was seen repeatedly, ten times or more. J is TRBJ2-5 and V is TRBV2, with TRBD2 as a possible D gene (5 bases). Germline V gives CDR1 SNHLY, CDR2 FYNNEI. The V end was cut by 5 bases, the J end by 5 bases, with 12 bases between. The CDR3 sequence is 13 residues long. Here the CDR3 DNA reads TGTGCCAGCAGTCCGCTAGCACGTGAGACCCAGTACTTC. This codes for CASSPLARETQYF.